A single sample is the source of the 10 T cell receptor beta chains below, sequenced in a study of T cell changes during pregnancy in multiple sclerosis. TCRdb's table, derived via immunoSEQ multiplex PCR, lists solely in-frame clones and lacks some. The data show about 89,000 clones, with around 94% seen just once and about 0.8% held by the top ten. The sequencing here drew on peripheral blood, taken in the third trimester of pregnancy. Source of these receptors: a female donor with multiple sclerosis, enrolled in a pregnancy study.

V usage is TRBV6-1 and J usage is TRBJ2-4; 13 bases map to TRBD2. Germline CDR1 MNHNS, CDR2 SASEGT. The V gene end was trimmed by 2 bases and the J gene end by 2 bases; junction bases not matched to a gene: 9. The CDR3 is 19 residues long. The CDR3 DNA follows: TGTGCCAGCAGTGAAACGTTACTAGCGGGAGGGCTATCCAAAAACATTCAGTACTTC. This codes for CASSETLLAGGLSKNIQYF.

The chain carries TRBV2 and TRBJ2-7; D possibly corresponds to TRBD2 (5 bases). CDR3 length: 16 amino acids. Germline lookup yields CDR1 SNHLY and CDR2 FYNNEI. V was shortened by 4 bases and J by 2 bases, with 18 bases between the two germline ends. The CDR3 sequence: CASSGLSDSRTYEQYF. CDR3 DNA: TGTGCCAGCAGTGGATTATCGGACTCCCGGACCTACGAGCAGTACTTC. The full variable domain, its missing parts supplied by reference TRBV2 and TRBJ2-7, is EPEVTQTPSHQVTQMGQEVILRCVPISNHLYFYWYRQILGQKVEFLVSFYNNEISEKSEIFDDQFSVERPDGSNFTLKIRSTKLEDSAMYFCASSGLSDSRTYEQYFGPGTRLTVT.

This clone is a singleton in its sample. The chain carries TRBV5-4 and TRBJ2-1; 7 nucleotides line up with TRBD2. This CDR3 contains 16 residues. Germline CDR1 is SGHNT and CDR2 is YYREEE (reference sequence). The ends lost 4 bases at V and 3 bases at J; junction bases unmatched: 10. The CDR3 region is CASSRWFGGGYNEQFF. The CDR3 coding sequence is TGTGCCAGCAGCCGGTGGTTTGGGGGGGGCTACAATGAGCAGTTCTTC. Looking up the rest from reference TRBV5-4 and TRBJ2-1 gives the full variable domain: ETGVTQSPTHLIKTRGQQVTLRCSSQSGHNTVSWYQQALGQGPQFIFQYYREEENGRGNFPPRFSGLQFPNYSSELNVNALELDDSALYLCASSRWFGGGYNEQFFGPGTRLTVL.

The CDR3 nucleotides are TGTGCCAGCAGCCCTGTGGGGGGGGCGAAACTAAGTGAAGCTTTCTTT. It encodes CASSPVGGAKLSEAFF. The rearrangement links TRBV14 to TRBJ1-1, with a possible D match to TRBD1 (6 bases). The CDR3 covers 16 residues. Between the trimmed V and J ends, which lost 4 bases and 7 bases, there was a span of 22 bases. CDR1 and CDR2 (germline): SGHDN, FVKESK.

The CDR3 loop reads CASSLWTGISYEQYF. The CDR3 bases are TGTGCCAGCAGCTTGTGGACAGGAATCTCCTACGAGCAGTACTTC. The chain recombines TRBV5-4 with TRBJ2-7; TRBD1 matches 7 bases. The J segment lost 0 bases and the V segment lost 1 base, leaving 4 bases of the junction unmatched. The CDR3 totals 15 residues. Per the germline V gene, CDR1 is SGHNT and CDR2 is YYREEE (reference sequence).

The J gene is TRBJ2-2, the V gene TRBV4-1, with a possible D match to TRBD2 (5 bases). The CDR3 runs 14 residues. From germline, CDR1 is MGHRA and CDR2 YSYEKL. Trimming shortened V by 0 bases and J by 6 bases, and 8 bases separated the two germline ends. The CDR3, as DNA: TGCGCCAGCAGCCAAGATAGAGCGGCCGGGGAGCTGTTTTTT. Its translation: CASSQDRAAGELFF.

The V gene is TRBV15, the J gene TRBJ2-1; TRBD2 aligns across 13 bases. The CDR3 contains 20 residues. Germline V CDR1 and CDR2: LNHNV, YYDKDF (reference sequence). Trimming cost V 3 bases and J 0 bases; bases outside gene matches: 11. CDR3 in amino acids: CATSSGRLAGGPSSYNEQFF. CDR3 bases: TGTGCCACCAGCAGTGGAAGACTAGCGGGAGGTCCAAGCTCCTACAATGAGCAGTTCTTC.

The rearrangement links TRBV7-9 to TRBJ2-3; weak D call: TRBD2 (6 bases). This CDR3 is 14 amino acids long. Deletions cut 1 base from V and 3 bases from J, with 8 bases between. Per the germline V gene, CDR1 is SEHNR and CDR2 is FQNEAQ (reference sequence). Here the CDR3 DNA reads TGTGCCAGCAGCTTAGAGGGGAGGACAGATACGCAGTATTTT. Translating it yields CASSLEGRTDTQYF.

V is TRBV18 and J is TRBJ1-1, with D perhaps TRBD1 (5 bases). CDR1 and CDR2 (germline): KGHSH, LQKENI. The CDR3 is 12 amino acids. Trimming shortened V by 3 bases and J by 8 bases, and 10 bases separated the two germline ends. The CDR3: CASSPQGREAFF. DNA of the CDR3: TGTGCCAGCTCACCTCAGGGCCGGGAAGCTTTCTTT.

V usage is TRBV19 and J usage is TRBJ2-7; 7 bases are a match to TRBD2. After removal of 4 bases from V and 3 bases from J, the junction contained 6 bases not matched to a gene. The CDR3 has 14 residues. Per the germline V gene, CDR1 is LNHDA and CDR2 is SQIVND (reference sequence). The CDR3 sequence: CASSTSRGDYEQYF. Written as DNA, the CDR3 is TGTGCCAGTAGTACCTCCCGGGGGGACTACGAGCAGTACTTC.